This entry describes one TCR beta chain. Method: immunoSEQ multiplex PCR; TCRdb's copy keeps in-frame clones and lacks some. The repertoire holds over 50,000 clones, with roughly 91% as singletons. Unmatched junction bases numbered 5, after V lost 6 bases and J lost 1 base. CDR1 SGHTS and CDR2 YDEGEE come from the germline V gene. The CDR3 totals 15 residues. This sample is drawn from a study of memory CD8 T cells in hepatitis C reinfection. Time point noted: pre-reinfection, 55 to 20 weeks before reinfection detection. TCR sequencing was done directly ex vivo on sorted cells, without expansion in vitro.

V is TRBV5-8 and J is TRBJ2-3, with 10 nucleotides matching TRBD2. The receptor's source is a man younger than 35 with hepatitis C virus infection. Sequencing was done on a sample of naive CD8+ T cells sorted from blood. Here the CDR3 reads CASTWGTSGTDTQYF. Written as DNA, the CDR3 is TGTGCCAGCACCTGGGGGACTAGCGGCACAGATACGCAGTATTTT.